The clone carrying this T cell receptor beta chain was counted a few times. There are 15 residues in the CDR3. The junction had 4 bases not matched to a gene; V was cut back by 3 bases and J by 1 base. Germline CDR1 and CDR2: MRHNA and SNTAGT. Data came from immunoSEQ multiplex PCR; TCRdb stores just in-frame clones and leaves some out. This sample has 95,000 or so clones, with 89% found just once. This record belongs to a study of blood T cell repertoires in COVID-19. This chain links TRBV6-4 with TRBJ2-3, with TRBD2 matching 7 bases. The TCR sequence derives from a woman aged 70-85 years with acute or convalescent COVID-19. The sample was peripheral blood. The CDR3 loop is CASSEGAGGTDTQYF. The CDR3 DNA sequence: TGTGCCAGCAGTGAAGGGGCGGGGGGCACAGATACGCAGTATTTT.